These 8 T cell receptor beta chains came from one sample sequenced in a study of blood T cell repertoires in COVID-19. Clones were read by immunoSEQ multiplex PCR, and TCRdb kept only the in-frame ones, dropping some. The sample yields some 41,000 clones, about 86% seen once. The material sequenced was peripheral blood. The receptors stem from a human donor in a cohort sampled during active COVID-19.

The chain employs TRBV9 and TRBJ2-1; no clear D. Trimming pared 4 bases from V and 4 bases from J, leaving 9 bases between. The CDR3 is made up of 13 amino acids. Germline CDR1 SGDLS, CDR2 YYNGEE. The CDR3 reads CASSISDYNEQFF. For the CDR3, the DNA is TGTGCCAGCAGCATAAGCGATTACAATGAGCAGTTCTTC.

To note about this clone: An end of the junction does not agree with germline; a read error may underlie this. The chain employs TRBV7-7 and TRBJ2-1; D ambiguous. The germline V gene has CDR1 SSHAT and CDR2 FNYEAQ (reference sequence). The CDR3 contains 17 residues. The CDR3 region has the DNA TGTGCTAGCAGCCCGGCTTTCACAGAAAACTCCTACAATGAGCAGTTCTTC. Translation: CASSPAFTENSYNEQFF.

V and J are TRBV6-6 and TRBJ1-4; no clear D gene. Germline V gene lookup returns CDR1 MNHNY and CDR2 SVGAGI (reference sequence). Deletions cut 7 bases from V and 0 bases from J, with 6 bases between. This CDR3 is built from 13 residues. The DNA of the CDR3 is TGTGCCAGCACCTCCCCAACTAATGAAAAACTGTTTTTT. Its protein is CASTSPTNEKLFF.

The chain couples TRBV5-1 to TRBJ1-1; 8 nucleotides align to TRBD1. V shed 2 bases and J 4 bases; nucleotides not matched to a gene: 7. The V gene's germline CDR1 is SGHRS and CDR2 YFSETQ. The CDR3 sequence is 15 residues long. The CDR3, as DNA: TGCGCCAGCAGCTTCGGGTCAGGGGGCGGCACTGAAGCTTTCTTT. This gives the protein CASSFGSGGGTEAFF.

This clone counts as medium-sized. V usage is TRBV9 and J usage is TRBJ1-4, with 9 nucleotides matching TRBD1. With 0 bases clipped from V and 5 bases from J, the junction kept 2 bases outside the gene matches. In germline, CDR1 is SGDLS, CDR2 YYNGEE. CDR3 length: 15 residues. This chain's CDR3 is CASSVETGGNEKLFF. The CDR3 DNA is TGTGCCAGCAGCGTAGAAACAGGGGGCAATGAAAAACTGTTTTTT.

This sequence joins TRBV5-8 and TRBJ1-2, with D uncertain. Germline CDR1 reads SGHTS; CDR2 reads YDEGEE. V was shortened by 0 bases and J by 2 bases, with 11 bases between the two germline ends. The CDR3 has 15 residues. The CDR3 here is CASSLAGRGNYGYTF. The CDR3 DNA follows: TGTGCCAGCAGCTTGGCCGGGCGGGGAAACTATGGCTACACCTTC.

The chain couples TRBV3-1 (or the pseudogene TRBV3-2) to TRBJ1-2; D remains unclear. The CDR3 sequence is 14 residues long. Trimming stripped 5 bases from V and 0 bases from J, with 10 bases between. Germline V gene sequence: CDR1 LGHDT, CDR2 YNNKEL (reference sequence). The CDR3 sequence is CASSLTEANYGYTF. DNA of the CDR3: TGTGCCAGCAGCTTGACCGAGGCTAACTATGGCTACACCTTC.

The rearrangement links TRBV30 to TRBJ1-1, with TRBD1 identical over 8 bases. Trimming removed 4 bases from V and 5 bases from J; junction bases left unmatched: 3. Germline V gene data show CDR1 as GTSNPN and CDR2 as SVGIG (reference sequence). The CDR3 covers 12 residues. This chain's CDR3 is CAWTGGRTEAFF. The CDR3 coding sequence is TGTGCCTGGACAGGGGGCCGGACTGAAGCTTTCTTT.